A single sample gave rise to the 14 T cell receptor beta chains below, sequenced in a study of control samples from healthy donors and cancer patients. Sequencing used immunoSEQ multiplex PCR; TCRdb keeps in-frame clones, though not all of them. The table lists 140,000 or so clones, about 91% of them singletons. The sequencing input was blood. Every receptor here comes from a man aged 25 to 45 in good health.

J is TRBJ1-4 and V is TRBV7-8, with TRBD1 matching 9 bases. CDR1 is SGHVS and CDR2 is FQNEAQ in the germline V gene. Unmatched junction bases numbered 6, after V lost 2 bases and J lost 5 bases. This CDR3 contains 16 residues. The CDR3 region is CASSLTPTGGNEKLFF. Written as DNA, the CDR3 is TGTGCCAGCAGCTTAACCCCGACAGGGGGAAATGAAAAACTGTTTTTT.

The chain has TRBV15 and TRBJ2-1, with D maybe TRBD2 (6 bases). The V gene lost 0 bases and the J gene lost 8 bases, with 8 bases spanning the gap. Germline V gene sequence: CDR1 LNHNV, CDR2 YYDKDF (reference sequence). The CDR3 runs 13 residues. CDR3: CATSREGTDEQFF. In DNA, the CDR3 is TGTGCCACCAGCAGAGAGGGGACTGATGAGCAGTTCTTC.

In this sample, this clone turned up once. This chain joins TRBV21-1 and TRBJ2-2. TRBV21-1 is assigned pseudogene status. The CDR3 length is 16 residues. As DNA, the CDR3 is TGTGCCAGCAGCAAAGGTGGGGTGCGAGACACCGGGGAGCTGTTTTTT. It is translated as CASSKGGVRDTGELFF.

J is TRBJ1-2 and V is TRBV6-5; 7 bases are a match to TRBD1. Germline V gene data show CDR1 as MNHEY and CDR2 as SVGAGI. Trimming cost V 6 bases and J 1 base; bases outside gene matches: 8. CDR3 length: 15 residues. CDR3 sequence (DNA): TGTGCCAGCAGCGAGACAGGGTTAAGTAACTATGGCTACACCTTC. Protein: CASSETGLSNYGYTF.

This chain connects TRBV10-3 to TRBJ2-4; 13 nucleotides align to TRBD2. The CDR3 is 15 residues long. V was pared by 6 bases and J by 9 bases, with 8 bases of the junction left unmatched. Germline values: CDR1 ENHRY, CDR2 SYGVKD. CDR3 in DNA: TGTGCCATCAGCTGGACTAGCGGGGGCGTAGGCATTCAGTACTTC. Protein sequence: CAISWTSGGVGIQYF.

The genes are TRBV9 and TRBJ2-7, with 7 positions matching TRBD1. The CDR3 runs 15 residues. CDR1 SGDLS and CDR2 YYNGEE come from the germline V gene. V was clipped by 0 bases and J by 5 bases; unmatched bases: 8. This CDR3 is CASSVGPGQLDEQYF. The CDR3 nucleotides are TGTGCCAGCAGCGTAGGTCCGGGACAGCTCGACGAGCAGTACTTC.

The rearrangement uses TRBV6-5 and TRBJ1-2, with TRBD1 identical over 9 bases. J was trimmed by 6 bases and V by 7 bases; bases with no gene match: 9. CDR1 and CDR2 from the germline V gene are MNHEY and SVGAGI. This CDR3 is 14 amino acids long. The CDR3 reads CASTGTGRFDGYTF. CDR3 in DNA: TGTGCCAGCACCGGGACAGGGAGGTTCGATGGCTACACCTTC.

This chain links TRBV18 with TRBJ1-1, with D perhaps TRBD1 (5 bases). Trimming took 2 bases from V and 2 from J, leaving 24 bases between them. Germline CDR1 is KGHSH and CDR2 is LQKENI. The CDR3 runs to 19 residues. The CDR3 loop is CASSPSLTQGGQRNTEAFF. CDR3 nucleotides: TGTGCCAGCTCACCAAGCTTGACTCAGGGAGGACAAAGAAACACTGAAGCTTTCTTT.

This chain joins TRBV2 and TRBJ2-7; 9 bases line up with TRBD1. Germline trimming cut 4 bases from V and 3 bases from J; bases unmatched to any gene: 13. Germline-derived CDR1 and CDR2 are SNHLY and FYNNEI. The CDR3 loop spans 17 amino acids. In DNA, the CDR3 is TGTGCCAGCAGTGTCGATGACCCCGGGACAGGGCTCTACGAGCAGTACTTC. This encodes CASSVDDPGTGLYEQYF.

The V and J genes are TRBV5-1 and TRBJ1-6; TRBD1 matches at 8 bases. This CDR3 has 17 amino acids. Germline V gene data show CDR1 as SGHRS and CDR2 as YFSETQ. Trimming cost V 0 bases and J 3 bases; bases outside gene matches: 5. The CDR3 region has the DNA TGCGCCAGCAGCTTGGGGGGACAGGAGAACTATAATTCACCCCTCCACTTT. Translating gives CASSLGGQENYNSPLHF.

J is TRBJ1-1 and V is TRBV30; possibly TRBD1 for D (5 bases). The CDR3 runs to 13 residues. V lost 2 bases, J lost 4 bases, and 11 bases lay in between. Per the germline V gene, CDR1 is GTSNPN and CDR2 is SVGIG (reference sequence). CDR3 DNA sequence: TGTGCCTGGAGTACCAGGGCTAGCACTGAAGCTTTCTTT. Translated, it gives CAWSTRASTEAFF.

The rearrangement links TRBV28 to TRBJ1-5; D not certain. The CDR3 has 15 amino acids. V gave up 2 bases and J gave up 2 bases, with 10 bases separating them. CDR1 is MDHEN and CDR2 is SYDVKM in the germline V gene. CDR3 sequence: CASSLGNLGNQPQHF. The CDR3 DNA sequence: TGTGCCAGCAGTTTAGGGAATTTAGGCAATCAGCCCCAGCATTTT. Using reference TRBV28 and TRBJ1-5 for the parts outside the CDR3, the full variable domain is DVKVTQSSRYLVKRTGEKVFLECVQDMDHENMFWYRQDPGLGLRLIYFSYDVKMKEKGDIPEGYSVSREKKERFSLILESASTNQTSMYLCASSLGNLGNQPQHFGDGTRLSIL.

This chain joins TRBV5-6 and TRBJ1-2, with 9 positions matching TRBD1. CDR3 length equals 16 residues. Germline values: CDR1 SGHDT, CDR2 YYEEEE. V shed 0 bases and J 2 bases; nucleotides not matched to a gene: 5. The CDR3 DNA follows: TGTGCCAGCAGCTTGGTTGGGACAGGGTCGAACTATGGCTACACCTTC. Its translation is CASSLVGTGSNYGYTF.

The chain employs TRBV4-1 and TRBJ1-3, with D unresolved. The CDR3 totals 16 residues. V lost 1 base to trimming and J lost 4 bases, with 14 bases between them. The germline V gene encodes CDR1 MGHRA and CDR2 YSYEKL. CDR3 bases: TGCGCCAGCAGCCAAGTCGGAGGGTTTCCCGGAAACACCATATATTTT. Amino acid sequence: CASSQVGGFPGNTIYF.